This T cell receptor (beta chain) was sequenced during a study of blood T cell repertoires in COVID-19. At the level of the study: The United States, Italy and Spain were the sources of the acute and convalescent COVID-19 samples. In each case, the material was cDNA or gDNA derived from T cells, B-cell-depleted T cells, or PBMCs.

In the source study's methods: Estimated nucleated cell counts came from reference gene primer amplification. The repertoire was sequenced with immunoSEQ multiplex PCR; TCRdb's copy has only in-frame clones and lacks some. Clone size and V and J calls were adopted from that table, with D and trimming inferred from the DNA. The sample records about 220,000 clones, 75% to 90% being singletons. The CDR3 covers 14 residues. V lost 3 bases to trimming and J lost 0 bases, with 8 bases between them. The germline V gene has CDR1 MGHRA and CDR2 YSYEKL. Source material: peripheral blood. The rearrangement links TRBV4-1 to TRBJ1-2; D is unresolved. The origin of this receptor is a woman older than 75 with COVID-19, enrolled during active disease. The CDR3, as DNA: TGCGCCAGCAGCCAGGGCAGATCTAACTATGGCTACACCTTC. It specifies CASSQGRSNYGYTF.